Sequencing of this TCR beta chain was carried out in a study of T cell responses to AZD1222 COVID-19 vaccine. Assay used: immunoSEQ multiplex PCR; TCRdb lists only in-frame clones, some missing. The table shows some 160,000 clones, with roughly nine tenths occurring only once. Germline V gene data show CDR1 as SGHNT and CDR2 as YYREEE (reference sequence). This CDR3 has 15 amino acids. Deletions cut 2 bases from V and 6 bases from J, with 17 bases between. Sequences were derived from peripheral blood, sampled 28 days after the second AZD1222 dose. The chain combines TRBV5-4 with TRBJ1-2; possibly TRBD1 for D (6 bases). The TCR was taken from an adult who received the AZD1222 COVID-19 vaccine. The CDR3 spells CASSFQTGPADGYTF. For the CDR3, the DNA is TGTGCCAGCAGCTTCCAGACAGGCCCGGCGGATGGCTACACCTTC. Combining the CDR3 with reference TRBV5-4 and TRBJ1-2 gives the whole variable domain ETGVTQSPTHLIKTRGQQVTLRCSSQSGHNTVSWYQQALGQGPQFIFQYYREEENGRGNFPPRFSGLQFPNYSSELNVNALELDDSALYLCASSFQTGPADGYTFGSGTRLTVV.